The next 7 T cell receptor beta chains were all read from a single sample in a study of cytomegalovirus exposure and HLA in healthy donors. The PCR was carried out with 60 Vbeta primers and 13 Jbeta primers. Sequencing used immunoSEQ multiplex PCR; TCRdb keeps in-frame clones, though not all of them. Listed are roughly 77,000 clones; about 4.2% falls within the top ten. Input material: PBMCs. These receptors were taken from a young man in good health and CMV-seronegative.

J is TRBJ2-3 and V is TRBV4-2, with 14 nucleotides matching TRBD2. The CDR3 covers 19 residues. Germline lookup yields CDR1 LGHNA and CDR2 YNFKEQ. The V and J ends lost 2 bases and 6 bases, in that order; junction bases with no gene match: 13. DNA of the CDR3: TGTGCCAGCAGCCAAAAGATAGGGACTAGCGGGAGTCGGGTGGATACGCAGTATTTT. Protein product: CASSQKIGTSGSRVDTQYF.

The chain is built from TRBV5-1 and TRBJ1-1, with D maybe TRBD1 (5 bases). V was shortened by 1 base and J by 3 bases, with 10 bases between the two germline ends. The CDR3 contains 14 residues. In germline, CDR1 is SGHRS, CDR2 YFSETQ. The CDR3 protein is CASSLTGGDTEAFF. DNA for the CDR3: TGCGCCAGCAGCTTGACAGGCGGGGACACTGAAGCTTTCTTT.

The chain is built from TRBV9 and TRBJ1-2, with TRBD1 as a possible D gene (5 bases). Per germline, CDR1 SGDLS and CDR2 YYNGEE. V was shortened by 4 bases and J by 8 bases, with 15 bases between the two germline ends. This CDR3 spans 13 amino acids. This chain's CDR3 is CASSTAQGGGYTF. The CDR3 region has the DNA TGTGCCAGCAGCACAGCCCAGGGTGGAGGCTACACCTTC.

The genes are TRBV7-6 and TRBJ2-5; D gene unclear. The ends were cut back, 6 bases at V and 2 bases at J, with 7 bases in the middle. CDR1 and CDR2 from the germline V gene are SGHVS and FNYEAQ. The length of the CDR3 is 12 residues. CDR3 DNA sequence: TGTGCCAGCAGTATCTTTCAAGAGACCCAGTACTTC. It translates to CASSIFQETQYF.

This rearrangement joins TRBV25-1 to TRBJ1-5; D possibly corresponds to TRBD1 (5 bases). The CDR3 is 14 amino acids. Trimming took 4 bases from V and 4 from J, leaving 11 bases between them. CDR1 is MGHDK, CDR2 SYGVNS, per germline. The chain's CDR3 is CASSVSGLNQPQHF. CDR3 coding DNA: TGTGCCAGCAGTGTTTCAGGGTTAAATCAGCCCCAGCATTTT.

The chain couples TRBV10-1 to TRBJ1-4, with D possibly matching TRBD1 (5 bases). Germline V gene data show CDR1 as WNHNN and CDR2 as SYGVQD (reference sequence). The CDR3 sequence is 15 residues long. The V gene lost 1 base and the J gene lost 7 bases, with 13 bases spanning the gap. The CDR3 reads CASSEFQGWSEKLFF. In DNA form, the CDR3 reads TGCGCCAGCAGTGAGTTTCAGGGATGGAGTGAAAAACTGTTTTTT.

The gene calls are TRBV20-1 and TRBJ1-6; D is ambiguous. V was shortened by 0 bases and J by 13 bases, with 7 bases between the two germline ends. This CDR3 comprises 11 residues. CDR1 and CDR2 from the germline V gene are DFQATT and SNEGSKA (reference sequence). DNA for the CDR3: TGCAGTGCTAGAGAGGCGGGCCCCCTCCACTTT. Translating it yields CSAREAGPLHF.